Below, 20 T cell receptor beta chains from the same sample are listed, as sequenced in a study of PD-1 blockade in classical Hodgkin lymphoma. The method was immunoSEQ multiplex PCR; TCRdb's version includes in-frame clones alone and lacks a portion of them. The table records about 6,400 clones, roughly 86% of them present only once. Described time point: cycle 4 day 1 (C4D1), after 5 to 7 weeks of nivolumab. Relapses following autologous stem cell transplantation were seen in all patients, with brentuximab vedotin exposure varying. From thawed PBMCs, CD4+ T cells were purified using magnetic negative selection. The sample was CD4+ T cells from blood, taken before the fourth cycle of nivolumab. Receptors originate from a human donor with classical Hodgkin lymphoma.

V usage is TRBV2 and J usage is TRBJ2-2; the D is unclear. CDR3 length equals 13 residues. The germline V gene encodes CDR1 SNHLY and CDR2 FYNNEI. Trimming shortened V by 1 base and J by 8 bases, and 8 bases separated the two germline ends. CDR3 sequence: CASSEVVGGELFF. DNA for the CDR3: TGTGCCAGCAGTGAAGTTGTAGGAGGGGAGCTGTTTTTT.

The rearrangement links TRBV6-5 to TRBJ2-6; the D call may be TRBD1 or TRBD2 (5 bases each). CDR1 MNHEY and CDR2 SVGAGI come from the germline V gene. The CDR3 is 15 residues long. V dropped 6 bases and J dropped 2 bases, with 11 bases sitting between them. In DNA, the CDR3 is TGTGCCAGCAGAAGGGGACGGACTGGGGCCAACGTCCTGACTTTC. This sequence encodes CASRRGRTGANVLTF.

The gene calls are TRBV4-1 and TRBJ2-7, with D perhaps given as TRBD1 or TRBD2 (5 bases each). This CDR3 spans 15 amino acids. CDR1 and CDR2 (germline): MGHRA, YSYEKL. The V gene lost 2 bases and the J gene lost 1 base, with 12 bases spanning the gap. The CDR3 spells CASSQNRDVSYEQYF. CDR3 nucleotides: TGCGCCAGCAGCCAAAATCGGGACGTTTCCTACGAGCAGTACTTC.

This chain links TRBV4-1 with TRBJ1-6; no firm D call. Trimming removed 2 bases from V and 7 bases from J, with 24 bases in between. CDR3 size: 19 residues. Germline-derived CDR1 and CDR2 are MGHRA and YSYEKL. CDR3 nucleotide sequence: TGCGCCAGCAGCCAACGTCGGGCCGATTCTGGACGGGAGAATTCACCCCTCCACTTT. Translated: CASSQRRADSGRENSPLHF.

The V gene is TRBV4-1, the J gene TRBJ2-4, with D uncertain. V was shortened by 0 bases and J by 2 bases, with 17 bases between the two germline ends. Germline V gene data show CDR1 as MGHRA and CDR2 as YSYEKL. The CDR3 has 18 amino acids. CDR3 in DNA: TGCGCCAGCAGCCAAGATATAGTGCGTGGCGGCACCAAAAACATTCAGTACTTC. Translation gives CASSQDIVRGGTKNIQYF.

The chain joins TRBV11-2 to TRBJ2-2; 9 bases fit TRBD2. Germline CDR1 SGHAT, CDR2 FQNNGV. The CDR3 totals 18 residues. V trimming: 0 bases; J trimming: 3 bases; junction bases outside the gene matches: 8. CDR3 bases: TGTGCCAGCAGCTTAGATGACGGCCTAGCGGGACACACCGGGGAGCTGTTTTTT. Translation gives CASSLDDGLAGHTGELFF. The full variable domain, in which reference TRBV11-2 and TRBJ2-2 provide the parts outside the CDR3, is EAGVAQSPRYKIIEKRQSVAFWCNPISGHATLYWYQQILGQGPKLLIQFQNNGVVDDSQLPKDRFSAERLKGVDSTLKIQPAKLEDSAVYLCASSLDDGLAGHTGELFFGEGSRLTVL.

V is TRBV7-9 and J is TRBJ1-1; D perhaps matches TRBD1 (5 bases). CDR1 SEHNR and CDR2 FQNEAQ come from the germline V gene (reference sequence). With 5 bases removed from V and 5 bases from J, the gap between germline ends came to 15 bases. The CDR3 loop spans 14 amino acids. CDR3 in amino acids: CASSTPGVGTEAFF. The CDR3 coding sequence is TGTGCCAGCAGCACACCGGGGGTGGGAACTGAAGCTTTCTTT.

The gene calls are TRBV9 and TRBJ2-1; D ambiguous. The CDR3 has 14 residues. V lost 0 bases, J lost 2 bases, and 6 bases lay in between. Germline V gene sequence: CDR1 SGDLS, CDR2 YYNGEE. The CDR3 loop reads CASSVGAAYNEQFF. The CDR3 DNA reads as TGTGCCAGCAGCGTAGGGGCAGCCTACAATGAGCAGTTCTTC.

The chain has TRBV11-2 and TRBJ2-3; 7 positions match TRBD2. Germline trimming cut 5 bases from V and 3 bases from J; bases unmatched to any gene: 17. Germline-derived CDR1 and CDR2 are SGHAT and FQNNGV. The CDR3 covers 18 residues. The chain's CDR3 is CASSPRPLLARGTDTQYF. For the CDR3, the DNA is TGTGCCAGCAGCCCTCGTCCCCTACTAGCGCGAGGAACAGATACGCAGTATTTT. The variable domain in full, with the rest retrieved from reference TRBV11-2 and TRBJ2-3, is EAGVAQSPRYKIIEKRQSVAFWCNPISGHATLYWYQQILGQGPKLLIQFQNNGVVDDSQLPKDRFSAERLKGVDSTLKIQPAKLEDSAVYLCASSPRPLLARGTDTQYFGPGTRLTVL.

The rearrangement links TRBV30 to TRBJ2-2, with D maybe TRBD2 (5 bases). Germline V gives CDR1 GTSNPN, CDR2 SVGIG (reference sequence). Trimming pared 8 bases from V and 5 bases from J, leaving 18 bases between. This CDR3 spans 14 amino acids. CDR3 sequence reads: CALRRNPTTGELFF. The CDR3, as DNA: TGTGCCCTCCGGAGGAATCCAACAACCGGGGAGCTGTTTTTT.

The chain combines TRBV19 with TRBJ2-1, with TRBD1 as a possible D gene (6 bases). Germline V CDR1 and CDR2: LNHDA, SQIVND (reference sequence). The CDR3 runs to 14 residues. V lost 5 bases and J 9 bases, leaving 17 bases between the germline ends. This CDR3 reads CASSVGRGLGEQFF. The CDR3 DNA reads TGTGCCAGTAGTGTAGGCAGGGGCCTTGGTGAGCAGTTCTTC.

Here the CDR3 DNA reads TGTGCCAGCAGCTTGGGCGGTGACTCCTACGAGCAGTACTTC. Amino acid sequence: CASSLGGDSYEQYF. The chain joins TRBV11-3 to TRBJ2-7; D is unresolved. The CDR3 contains 14 residues. In germline, CDR1 is SGHNT, CDR2 YENEEA. Deletions cut 3 bases from V and 0 bases from J, with 9 bases between.

This clone was counted only a few times. The rearrangement joins TRBV18 to TRBJ1-3; unclear D gene. The CDR3 has 13 amino acids. CDR1 and CDR2 from the germline V gene are KGHSH and LQKENI. Trimming stripped 4 bases from V and 7 bases from J, with 11 bases between. Here the CDR3 reads CASSLGPRNTIYF. The CDR3 DNA follows: TGTGCCAGCTCACTCGGACCGAGGAACACCATATATTTT. Full variable domain (rest looked up from reference TRBV18 and TRBJ1-3): NAGVMQNPRHLVRRRGQEARLRCSPMKGHSHVYWYRQLPEEGLKFMVYLQKENIIDESGMPKERFSAEFPKEGPSILRIQQVVRGDSAAYFCASSLGPRNTIYFGEGSWLTVV.

This clone was recorded once. J is TRBJ1-2 and V is TRBV7-9; unclear D gene. The CDR3 is 13 residues long. Trimming took off 1 base at V and 4 bases at J, with 7 bases between the two ends. Germline values: CDR1 SEHNR, CDR2 FQNEAQ (reference sequence). CDR3 in DNA: TGTGCCAGCAGCTTAGTTCTCCTCTATGGCTACACCTTC. Translation gives CASSLVLLYGYTF.

This clone occurred once. The rearrangement links TRBV19 to TRBJ1-3; D call uncertain. Germline lookup yields CDR1 LNHDA and CDR2 SQIVND (reference sequence). Trimming shortened V by 3 bases and J by 2 bases, and 11 bases separated the two germline ends. There are 15 residues in the CDR3. CDR3 bases: TGTGCCAGTAGTATGAGCGGGAGCCCTGGAAACACCATATATTTT. This gives the protein CASSMSGSPGNTIYF.

This chain joins TRBV2 and TRBJ1-2; D might be TRBD1 (6 bases). The CDR3 covers 12 residues. Germline CDR1 and CDR2: SNHLY and FYNNEI. V lost 6 bases and J 4 bases, leaving 9 bases between the germline ends. This chain's CDR3 is CASSQQGYGYTF. The DNA for the CDR3 is TGTGCCAGCAGCCAACAGGGCTATGGCTACACCTTC.

The chain combines TRBV5-1 with TRBJ1-1; 10 bases agree with TRBD1. The CDR3 is 19 amino acids. CDR1 SGHRS and CDR2 YFSETQ come from the germline V gene. Trimming took 1 base from V and 4 from J; bases not matched to a gene: 16. CDR3 sequence reads: CASSLNTGTGVVRSTEAFF. The CDR3 DNA follows: TGCGCCAGCAGCTTGAACACCGGGACAGGGGTAGTTAGGAGCACTGAAGCTTTCTTT.

The chain is built from TRBV7-2 and TRBJ2-1; D may be TRBD2 (5 bases). There are 14 residues in the CDR3. Germline lookup yields CDR1 SGHTA and CDR2 FQGNSA. V gave up 2 bases and J gave up 8 bases, with 13 bases separating them. CDR3 residues: CASSLMDFGDEQFF. CDR3 bases: TGTGCCAGCAGCTTAATGGACTTCGGGGATGAGCAGTTCTTC.

This clone was detected only a few times. The rearrangement links TRBV30 to TRBJ1-2; 7 positions match TRBD1. CDR1 and CDR2 from the germline V gene are GTSNPN and SVGIG (reference sequence). With V trimmed by 3 bases and J by 2 bases, 6 bases remained unmatched. The CDR3 loop spans 14 amino acids. CDR3 sequence: CAWRRGRGNYGYTF. CDR3 coding DNA: TGTGCCTGGAGGCGGGGCAGGGGGAACTATGGCTACACCTTC.

This chain joins TRBV4-1 and TRBJ2-2; 10 bases map to TRBD2. V trimming: 4 bases; J trimming: 4 bases; junction bases outside the gene matches: 6. This CDR3 region has 16 residues. Germline V gene data show CDR1 as MGHRA and CDR2 as YSYEKL. The CDR3 loop reads CASSRQAGGSTGELFF. The DNA for the CDR3 is TGCGCCAGCAGCCGACAAGCGGGAGGGAGCACCGGGGAGCTGTTTTTT.